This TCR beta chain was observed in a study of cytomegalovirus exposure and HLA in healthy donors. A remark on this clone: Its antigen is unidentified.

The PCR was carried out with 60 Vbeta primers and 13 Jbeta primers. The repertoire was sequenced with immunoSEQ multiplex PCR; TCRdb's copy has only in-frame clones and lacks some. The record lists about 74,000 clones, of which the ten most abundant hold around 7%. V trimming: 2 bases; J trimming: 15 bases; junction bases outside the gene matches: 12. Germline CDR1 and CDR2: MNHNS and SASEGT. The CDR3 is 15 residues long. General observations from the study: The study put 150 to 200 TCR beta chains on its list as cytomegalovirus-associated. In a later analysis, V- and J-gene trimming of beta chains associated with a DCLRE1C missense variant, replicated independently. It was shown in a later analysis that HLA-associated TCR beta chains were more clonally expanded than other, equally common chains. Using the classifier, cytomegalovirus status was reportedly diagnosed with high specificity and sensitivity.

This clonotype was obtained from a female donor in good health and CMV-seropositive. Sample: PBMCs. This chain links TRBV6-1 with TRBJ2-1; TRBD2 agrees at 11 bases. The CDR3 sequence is CASSEPVAGGRRPFF. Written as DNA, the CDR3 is TGTGCCAGCAGTGAACCAGTAGCGGGAGGGCGTCGTCCGTTCTTC.